What follows are 20 T cell receptor beta chains derived from one specimen sequenced in a study of T cell changes during pregnancy in multiple sclerosis. Assay used: immunoSEQ multiplex PCR; TCRdb lists only in-frame clones, some missing. The repertoire holds tens of thousands of clones, approximately 84% seen once, with 7.7% in the top ten. The sample here was CD8+ T cells from peripheral blood mononuclear cells, taken after pregnancy. These receptors were obtained from a female donor with multiple sclerosis, enrolled in a pregnancy study.

The V call is TRBV5-1, the J call TRBJ2-1; tentative D call: TRBD1 (6 bases). The V gene's germline CDR1 is SGHRS and CDR2 YFSETQ. This CDR3 has 12 amino acids. V was trimmed by 0 bases and J by 14 bases, leaving 12 bases between them. CDR3 sequence: CASSLVGQGKFF. The CDR3 DNA is TGCGCCAGCAGCTTGGTGGGGCAGGGGAAGTTCTTC.

This chain joins TRBV19 and TRBJ2-2, with 10 bases identical to TRBD2. CDR1 and CDR2 (germline): LNHDA, SQIVND (reference sequence). This CDR3 comprises 15 residues. The trim removed 2 bases at V and 6 bases at J, leaving 3 bases unmatched. The CDR3 nucleotides read TGTGCCAGTAGTATATCTAGCGGGAGCGCCGGGGAGCTGTTTTTT. This codes for CASSISSGSAGELFF.

This chain uses TRBV4-1 with TRBJ2-3, with D maybe TRBD2 (5 bases). Per the germline V gene, CDR1 is MGHRA and CDR2 is YSYEKL. Trimming removed 1 base from V and 2 bases from J, with 13 bases in between. CDR3 length: 16 amino acids. CDR3 nucleotides: TGCGCCAGCAGCCAAGTCCGAGCGGACCTCACAGATACGCAGTATTTT. It is translated as CASSQVRADLTDTQYF.

The chain has TRBV5-1 and TRBJ2-3; TRBD1 aligns across 7 bases. Germline V gene sequence: CDR1 SGHRS, CDR2 YFSETQ. V shed 4 bases and J 5 bases; nucleotides not matched to a gene: 13. The CDR3 covers 16 residues. The DNA for the CDR3 is TGCGCCAGCAGCCCTATACCGGGACAGTCGGTAGATACGCAGTATTTT. This encodes CASSPIPGQSVDTQYF.

The genes are TRBV6-5 and TRBJ2-7; 9 nucleotides agree with TRBD1. This CDR3 has 14 amino acids. Losses at the gene ends were 6 bases for V and 7 bases for J; bases not matched to a gene: 10. Per the germline V gene, CDR1 is MNHEY and CDR2 is SVGAGI. The CDR3 DNA sequence: TGTGCCAGCAGAGATTGGACAGGGGTTGGGGAGCAGTACTTC. Translating gives CASRDWTGVGEQYF.

The rearrangement joins TRBV27 to TRBJ2-2, with 9 nucleotides matching TRBD1. This CDR3 is built from 16 residues. J lost 1 base, V lost 6 bases, and 6 bases had no gene match. In germline, CDR1 is MNHEY, CDR2 SMNVEV (reference sequence). In DNA form, the CDR3 reads TGTGCCAGCAGATATGGGACAGGGAAGAACACCGGGGAGCTGTTTTTT. Its translation: CASRYGTGKNTGELFF.

This sequence joins TRBV7-2 and TRBJ1-3; 8 bases are shared with TRBD1. Germline-derived CDR1 and CDR2 are SGHTA and FQGNSA. After removal of 5 bases from V and 8 bases from J, the junction contained 8 bases not matched to a gene. The CDR3 totals 14 residues. CDR3 loop: CASSLLGQGHTIYF. CDR3 in DNA: TGTGCCAGCAGCCTCCTCGGACAGGGCCACACCATATATTTT.

The V and J genes are TRBV18 and TRBJ2-3, with 7 bases identical to TRBD2. V was clipped by 5 bases and J by 2 bases; unmatched bases: 1. Germline loops: CDR1 KGHSH, CDR2 LQKENI. The CDR3 length is 13 residues. CDR3 loop: CASSERDTDTQYF. The CDR3, as DNA: TGTGCCAGCTCAGAGCGGGACACAGATACGCAGTATTTT.

This rearrangement joins TRBV28 to TRBJ2-5; TRBD2 might be the D (6 bases). The CDR3 totals 13 residues. V lost 10 bases to trimming and J lost 5 bases, with 17 bases between them. Germline-derived CDR1 and CDR2 are MDHEN and SYDVKM. CDR3 nucleotides: TGTGCCACGGGCGGGGTTCAATGGGAGACCCAGTACTTC. As protein: CATGGVQWETQYF.

The chain is built from TRBV11-2 and TRBJ2-7; 7 bases are shared with TRBD2. Per the germline V gene, CDR1 is SGHAT and CDR2 is FQNNGV. The CDR3 sequence is 15 residues long. The ends lost 1 base at V and 3 bases at J; junction bases unmatched: 6. In nucleotides, the CDR3 is TGTGCCAGCAGCTTAGGGGTTAGCGGGTTCTACGAGCAGTACTTC. It specifies CASSLGVSGFYEQYF.

This clone was observed a single time. V usage is TRBV25-1 and J usage is TRBJ2-3, with D maybe TRBD2 (6 bases). The V gene's germline CDR1 is MGHDK and CDR2 SYGVNS. V lost 6 bases, J lost 2 bases, and 15 bases lay in between. The CDR3 runs 15 residues. In DNA, the CDR3 is TGTGCCAGCAGCGTAGGAGCGGGTTACACAGATACGCAGTATTTT. Its protein is CASSVGAGYTDTQYF.

V usage is TRBV7-2 and J usage is TRBJ1-2, with D possibly TRBD1 on 6 matching bases. Germline V gene lookup returns CDR1 SGHTA and CDR2 FQGNSA. Trimming stripped 5 bases from V and 5 bases from J, with 18 bases between. The length of the CDR3 is 15 residues. DNA of the CDR3: TGTGCCAGCAGCACACTTGGGGGCGCGGGTTATGGCTACACCTTC. This gives the protein CASSTLGGAGYGYTF.

The chain links TRBV7-9 to TRBJ1-1; 7 bases match TRBD1. Germline CDR1 SEHNR, CDR2 FQNEAQ (reference sequence). The CDR3 covers 15 residues. Unmatched junction bases numbered 13, after V lost 4 bases and J lost 8 bases. The CDR3 DNA reads TGTGCCAGCAGCTCGACAGGGCCCGGATGGGTAGAAGCTTTCTTT. The encoded protein is CASSSTGPGWVEAFF.

The chain carries TRBV6-1 and TRBJ2-7; the match to TRBD2 covers 9 bases. V was pared by 3 bases and J by 5 bases, with 8 bases of the junction left unmatched. Germline CDR1 MNHNS, CDR2 SASEGT. This CDR3 spans 15 amino acids. The CDR3 protein is CASSEKMAGGHEQYF. The CDR3 region has the DNA TGTGCCAGCAGTGAGAAGATGGCGGGAGGGCACGAGCAGTACTTC.

The rearrangement links TRBV9 to TRBJ1-1; 7 bases match TRBD1. This CDR3 has 14 amino acids. The J segment lost 1 base and the V segment lost 0 bases, leaving 0 bases of the junction unmatched. The germline CDR1 and CDR2 sequences are SGDLS and YYNGEE. The CDR3 DNA sequence: TGTGCCAGCAGCGTAGGACAGGGGAACACTGAAGCTTTCTTT. It specifies CASSVGQGNTEAFF.

The chain employs TRBV5-6 and TRBJ1-1, with D hard to call. Per the germline V gene, CDR1 is SGHDT and CDR2 is YYEEEE. The CDR3 has 13 residues. The V gene lost 0 bases and the J gene lost 7 bases, with 10 bases spanning the gap. The CDR3 DNA reads TGTGCCAGCAGCTTGGCTCGGGTCATTGAAGCTTTCTTT. It encodes CASSLARVIEAFF.

The chain couples TRBV29-1 to TRBJ1-1; no firm D call. The V end lost 0 bases, the J end lost 2 bases, and 10 bases lay between the germline ends. The CDR3 runs 14 residues. The germline V gene encodes CDR1 SQVTM and CDR2 ANQGSEA. The CDR3 sequence is CSVEDERENTEAFF. CDR3 nucleotide sequence: TGCAGCGTTGAAGATGAGAGGGAAAACACTGAAGCTTTCTTT.

The rearrangement links TRBV6-4 to TRBJ2-3, with D tentatively TRBD2 (6 bases). In germline, CDR1 is MRHNA, CDR2 SNTAGT. V lost 0 bases and J 4 bases, leaving 11 bases between the germline ends. This CDR3 contains 15 residues. The DNA for the CDR3 is TGTGCCAGCAGTGACTCCCCGCGGAGGGCAGATACGCAGTATTTT. This encodes CASSDSPRRADTQYF.

The chain carries TRBV7-4 and TRBJ1-4, with D possibly matching TRBD1 (6 bases). The CDR3 length is 17 residues. The germline V gene has CDR1 SGHVT and CDR2 SQSDAQ. The germline V and J ends were trimmed by 4 bases and 0 bases, with 15 bases remaining between them. The CDR3 here is CASSSLGQIATNEKLFF. The CDR3 bases are TGTGCCAGCAGCTCCCTAGGACAGATAGCAACTAATGAAAAACTGTTTTTT. Complete variable domain (other parts from reference TRBV7-4 and TRBJ1-4): GAGVSQSPRYKVAKRGRDVALRCDSISGHVTLYWYRQTLGQGSEVLTYSQSDAQRDKSGRPSGRFSAERPERSVSTLKIQRTEQGDSAVYLCASSSLGQIATNEKLFFGSGTQLSVL.

V usage is TRBV6-1 and J usage is TRBJ2-7; TRBD1 matches at 10 bases. This CDR3 comprises 15 residues. Losses at the gene ends were 4 bases for V and 0 bases for J; bases not matched to a gene: 3. Germline V CDR1 and CDR2: MNHNS, SASEGT. CDR3 sequence (DNA): TGTGCCAGCAGTGTGGGACAGGGGACCTCCTACGAGCAGTACTTC. It yields the protein CASSVGQGTSYEQYF.